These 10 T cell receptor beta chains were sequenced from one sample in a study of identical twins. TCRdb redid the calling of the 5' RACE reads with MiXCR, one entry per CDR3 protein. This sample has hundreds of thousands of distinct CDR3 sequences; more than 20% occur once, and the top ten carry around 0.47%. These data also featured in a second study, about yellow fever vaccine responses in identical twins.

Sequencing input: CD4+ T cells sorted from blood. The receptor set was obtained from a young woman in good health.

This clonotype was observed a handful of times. The CDR3 nucleotides are TGTGCCAGCGTTTCCCCTACCCCGGGCCTCTCAAACACCATATATTTT. Translation: CASVSPTPGLSNTIYF. The gene calls are TRBV28 and TRBJ1-3, with D unclear. Trimming stripped 8 bases from V and 6 bases from J, with 23 bases between. This CDR3 contains 16 residues. Germline assignment: CDR1 MDHEN and CDR2 SYDVKM.

CDR3 region: CASSLGQRDTQYF. Written as DNA, the CDR3 is TGTGCCAGCAGCCTAGGGCAGAGAGATACGCAGTATTTT. The V call is TRBV27, the J call TRBJ2-3; D not certain. Germline CDR1 is MNHEY and CDR2 is SMNVEV (reference sequence). This CDR3 has 13 residues. The germline V and J ends were trimmed by 6 bases and 5 bases, with 12 bases remaining between them.

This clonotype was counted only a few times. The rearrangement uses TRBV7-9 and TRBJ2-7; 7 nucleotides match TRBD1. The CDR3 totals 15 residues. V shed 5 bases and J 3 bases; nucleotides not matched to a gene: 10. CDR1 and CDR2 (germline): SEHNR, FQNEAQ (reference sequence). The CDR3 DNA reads TGTGCCAGCAGCGGTGACAGGGACGTCTTCTACGAGCAGTACTTC. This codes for CASSGDRDVFYEQYF. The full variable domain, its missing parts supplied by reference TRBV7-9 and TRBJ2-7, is DTGVSQNPRHKITKRGQNVTFRCDPISEHNRLYWYRQTLGQGPEFLTYFQNEAQLEKSRLLSDRFSAERPKGSFSTLEIQRTEQGDSAMYLCASSGDRDVFYEQYFGPGTRLTVT.

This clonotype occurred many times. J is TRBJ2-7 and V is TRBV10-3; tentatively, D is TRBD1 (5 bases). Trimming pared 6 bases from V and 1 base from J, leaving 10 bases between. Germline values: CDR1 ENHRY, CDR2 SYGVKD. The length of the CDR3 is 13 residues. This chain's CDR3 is CAISTGHSYEQYV. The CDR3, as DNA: TGTGCCATCAGCACCGGACATTCCTACGAGCAGTACGTC.

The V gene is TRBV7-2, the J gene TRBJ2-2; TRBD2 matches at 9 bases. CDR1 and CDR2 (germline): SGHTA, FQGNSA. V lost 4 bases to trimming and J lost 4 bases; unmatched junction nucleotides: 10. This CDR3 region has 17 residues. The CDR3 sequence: CASSSLAGGRSTGELFF. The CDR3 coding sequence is TGTGCCAGCAGCTCCCTGGCGGGGGGGCGGAGCACCGGGGAGCTGTTTTTT.

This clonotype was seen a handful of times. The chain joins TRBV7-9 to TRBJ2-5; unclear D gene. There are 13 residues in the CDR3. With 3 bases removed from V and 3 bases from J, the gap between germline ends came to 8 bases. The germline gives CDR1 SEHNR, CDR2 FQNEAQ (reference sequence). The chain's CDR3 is CASSLIRKETQYF. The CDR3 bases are TGTGCCAGCAGCTTGATACGTAAAGAGACCCAGTACTTC.

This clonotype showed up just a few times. CDR3 bases: TGTGCCAGCAGTTTAACAGTGGAGGAGACCCAGTACTTC. Translated, it gives CASSLTVEETQYF. J is TRBJ2-5 and V is TRBV12-3 or TRBV12-4, with D uncertain. The CDR3 has 13 residues. V shed 2 bases and J shed 5 bases, with 9 bases lying between them.

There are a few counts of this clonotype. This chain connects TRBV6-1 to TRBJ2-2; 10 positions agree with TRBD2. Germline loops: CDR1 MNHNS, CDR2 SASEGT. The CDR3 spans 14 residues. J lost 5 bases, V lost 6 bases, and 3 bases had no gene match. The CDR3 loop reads CASRGSGGTGELFF. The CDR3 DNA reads TGTGCCAGCAGGGGTAGCGGGGGGACCGGGGAGCTGTTTTTT.

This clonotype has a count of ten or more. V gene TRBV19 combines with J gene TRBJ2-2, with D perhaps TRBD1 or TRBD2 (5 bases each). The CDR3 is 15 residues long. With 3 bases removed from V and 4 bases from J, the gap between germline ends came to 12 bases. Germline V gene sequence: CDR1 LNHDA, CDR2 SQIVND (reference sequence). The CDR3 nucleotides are TGTGCCAGTAGTATGACGGGGCCCACCACCGGGGAGCTGTTTTTT. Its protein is CASSMTGPTTGELFF.

The CDR3 coding sequence is TGTGCCAGCAGCTTAGTGAGAAGAGGGATTCGGTTTCGCACAGATACGCAGTATTTT. Its protein product is CASSLVRRGIRFRTDTQYF. This chain links TRBV11-1 with TRBJ2-3; possible D gene TRBD2, 5 bases. The CDR3 extends over 19 amino acids. Germline values: CDR1 SGHAT, CDR2 FQDESV (reference sequence). Trimming took 1 base from V and 1 from J, leaving 21 bases between them.